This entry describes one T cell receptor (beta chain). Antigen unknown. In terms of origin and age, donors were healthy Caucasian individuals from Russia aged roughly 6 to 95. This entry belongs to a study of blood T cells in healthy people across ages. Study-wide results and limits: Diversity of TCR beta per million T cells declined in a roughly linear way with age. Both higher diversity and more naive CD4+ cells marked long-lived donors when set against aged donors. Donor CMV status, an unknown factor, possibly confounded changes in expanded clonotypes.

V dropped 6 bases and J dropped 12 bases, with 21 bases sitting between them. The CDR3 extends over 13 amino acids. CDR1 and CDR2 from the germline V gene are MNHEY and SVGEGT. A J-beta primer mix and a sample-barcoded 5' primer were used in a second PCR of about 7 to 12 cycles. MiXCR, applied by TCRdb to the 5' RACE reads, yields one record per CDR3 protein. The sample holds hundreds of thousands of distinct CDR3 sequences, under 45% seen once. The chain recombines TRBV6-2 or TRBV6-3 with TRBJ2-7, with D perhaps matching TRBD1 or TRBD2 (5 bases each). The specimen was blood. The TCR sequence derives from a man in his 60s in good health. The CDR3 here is CASRPTARETLYF. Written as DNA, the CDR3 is TGTGCCAGCAGGCCGACAGCCAGGGAGACCCTGTACTTC.